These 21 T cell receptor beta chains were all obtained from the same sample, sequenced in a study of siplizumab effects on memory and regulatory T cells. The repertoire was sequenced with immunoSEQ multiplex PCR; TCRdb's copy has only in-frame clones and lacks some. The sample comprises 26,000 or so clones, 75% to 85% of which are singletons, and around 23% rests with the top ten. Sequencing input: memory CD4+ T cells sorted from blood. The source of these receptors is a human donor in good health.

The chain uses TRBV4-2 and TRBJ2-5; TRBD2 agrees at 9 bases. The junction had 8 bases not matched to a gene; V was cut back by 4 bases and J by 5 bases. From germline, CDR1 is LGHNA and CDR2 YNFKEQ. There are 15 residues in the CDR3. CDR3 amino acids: CASSPFPAGGETQYF. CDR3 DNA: TGTGCCAGCAGCCCCTTCCCGGCGGGAGGGGAGACCCAGTACTTC.

This CDR3 is CASSRRDSRSYEQYF. The CDR3, as DNA: TGTGCCAGCAGCAGACGGGACAGCCGTTCCTACGAGCAGTACTTC. V and J are TRBV5-4 and TRBJ2-7; 7 bases line up with TRBD1. The CDR3 length is 15 residues. CDR1 is SGHNT and CDR2 is YYREEE in the germline V gene (reference sequence). V was clipped by 4 bases and J by 1 base; unmatched bases: 8.

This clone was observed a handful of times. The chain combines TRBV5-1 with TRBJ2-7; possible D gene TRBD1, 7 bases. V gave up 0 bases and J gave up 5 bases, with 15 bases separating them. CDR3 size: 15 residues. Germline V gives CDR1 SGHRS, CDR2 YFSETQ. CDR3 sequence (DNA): TGCGCCAGCAGCTTGGCCGGCGACAGGGAGGACGAGCAGTACTTC. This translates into CASSLAGDREDEQYF.

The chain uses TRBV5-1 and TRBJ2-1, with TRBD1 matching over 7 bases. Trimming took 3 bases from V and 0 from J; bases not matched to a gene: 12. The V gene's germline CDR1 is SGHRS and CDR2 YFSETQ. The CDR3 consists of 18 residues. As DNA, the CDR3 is TGCGCCAGCAGCTACCTAGGCGCCGGGACAGCCTCCTACAATGAGCAGTTCTTC. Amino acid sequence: CASSYLGAGTASYNEQFF.

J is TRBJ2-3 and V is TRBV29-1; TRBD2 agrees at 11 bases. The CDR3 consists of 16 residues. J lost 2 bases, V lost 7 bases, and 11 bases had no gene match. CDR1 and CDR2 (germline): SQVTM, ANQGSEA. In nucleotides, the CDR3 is TGCAGCGCCATGGGTGGGGGACTAGCGGACACAGATACGCAGTATTTT. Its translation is CSAMGGGLADTDTQYF.

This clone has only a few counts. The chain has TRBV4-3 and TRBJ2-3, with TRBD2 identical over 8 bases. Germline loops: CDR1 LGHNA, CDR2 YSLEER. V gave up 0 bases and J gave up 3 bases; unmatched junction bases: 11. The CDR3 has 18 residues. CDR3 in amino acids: CASSQDLTGSGSTDTQYF. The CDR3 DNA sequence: TGCGCCAGCAGCCAAGATCTTACGGGGAGCGGGAGTACAGATACGCAGTATTTT.

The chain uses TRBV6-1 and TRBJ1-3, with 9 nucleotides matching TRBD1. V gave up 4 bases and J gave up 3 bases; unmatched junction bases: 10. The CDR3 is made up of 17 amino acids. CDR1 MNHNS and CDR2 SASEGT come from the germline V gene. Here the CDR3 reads CASSVRDRDSFGNTIYF. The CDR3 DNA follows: TGTGCCAGCAGTGTCCGGGACAGGGATTCTTTTGGAAACACCATATATTTT.

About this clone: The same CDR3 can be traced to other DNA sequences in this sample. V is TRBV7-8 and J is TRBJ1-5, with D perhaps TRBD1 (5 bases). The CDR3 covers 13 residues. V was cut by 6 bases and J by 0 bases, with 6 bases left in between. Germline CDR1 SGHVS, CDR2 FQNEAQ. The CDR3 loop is CASRGDSNQPQHF. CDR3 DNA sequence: TGTGCCAGCAGGGGGGATAGCAATCAGCCCCAGCATTTT.

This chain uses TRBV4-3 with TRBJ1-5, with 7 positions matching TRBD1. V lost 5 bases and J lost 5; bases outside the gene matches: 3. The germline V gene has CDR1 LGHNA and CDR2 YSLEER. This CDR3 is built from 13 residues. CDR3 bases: TGCGCCAGCAGCTGGGACAGATATCAGCCCCAGCATTTT. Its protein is CASSWDRYQPQHF.

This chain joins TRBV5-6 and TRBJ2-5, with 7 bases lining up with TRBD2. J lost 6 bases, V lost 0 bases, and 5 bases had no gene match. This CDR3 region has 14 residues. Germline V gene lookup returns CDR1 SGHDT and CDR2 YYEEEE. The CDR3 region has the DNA TGTGCCAGCAGCTTGGAGGCGGGAGCGAAGACCCAGTACTTC. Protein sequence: CASSLEAGAKTQYF.

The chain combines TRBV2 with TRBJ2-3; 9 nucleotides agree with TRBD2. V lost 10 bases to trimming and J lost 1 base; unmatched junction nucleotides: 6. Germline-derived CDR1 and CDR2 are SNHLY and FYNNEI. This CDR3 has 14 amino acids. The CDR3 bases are TGTGCCAAAGAGCGGGAGGTGGGCACAGATACGCAGTATTTT. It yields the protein CAKEREVGTDTQYF.

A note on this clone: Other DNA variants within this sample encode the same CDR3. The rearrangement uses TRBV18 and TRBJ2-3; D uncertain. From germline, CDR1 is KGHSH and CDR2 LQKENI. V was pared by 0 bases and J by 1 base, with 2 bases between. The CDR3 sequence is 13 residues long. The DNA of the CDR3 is TGTGCCAGCTCACCACCTGGCACAGATACGCAGTATTTT. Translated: CASSPPGTDTQYF.

This chain's CDR3 is CASSLGLPGELFF. CDR3 in DNA: TGTGCCAGTAGTCTCGGACTTCCCGGGGAGCTGTTTTTT. The genes are TRBV19 and TRBJ2-2; TRBD2 might be the D (5 bases). The CDR3 has 13 amino acids. Germline V gives CDR1 LNHDA, CDR2 SQIVND (reference sequence). Trimming removed 5 bases from V and 6 bases from J, with 10 bases in between.

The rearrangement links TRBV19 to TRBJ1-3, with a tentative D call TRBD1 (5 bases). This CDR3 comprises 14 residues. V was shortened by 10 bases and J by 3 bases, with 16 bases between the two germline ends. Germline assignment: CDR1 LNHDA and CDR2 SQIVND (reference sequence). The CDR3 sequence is CATSRGSSGNTIYF. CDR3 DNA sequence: TGTGCCACCTCTAGGGGAAGTAGTGGAAACACCATATATTTT.

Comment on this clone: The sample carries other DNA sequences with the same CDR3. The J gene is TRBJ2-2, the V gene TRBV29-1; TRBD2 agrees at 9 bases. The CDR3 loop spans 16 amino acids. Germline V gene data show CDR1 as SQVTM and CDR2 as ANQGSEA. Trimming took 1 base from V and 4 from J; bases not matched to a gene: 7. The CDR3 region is CSVEGGREGGTGELFF. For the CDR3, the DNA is TGCAGCGTTGAAGGTGGGCGGGAGGGAGGCACCGGGGAGCTGTTTTTT.

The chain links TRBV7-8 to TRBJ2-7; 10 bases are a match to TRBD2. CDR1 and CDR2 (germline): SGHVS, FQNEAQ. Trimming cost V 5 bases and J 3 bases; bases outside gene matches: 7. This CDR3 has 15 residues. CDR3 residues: CASSPRLAGVYEQYF. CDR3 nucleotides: TGTGCCAGCAGCCCCAGGCTAGCGGGAGTCTACGAGCAGTACTTC.

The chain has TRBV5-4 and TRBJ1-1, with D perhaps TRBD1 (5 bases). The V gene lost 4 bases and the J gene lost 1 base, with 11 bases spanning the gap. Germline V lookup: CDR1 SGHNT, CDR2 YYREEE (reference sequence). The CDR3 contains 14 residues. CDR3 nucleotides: TGTGCCAGCAGCCCCGGAAGGGGGAACACTGAAGCTTTCTTT. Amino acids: CASSPGRGNTEAFF.

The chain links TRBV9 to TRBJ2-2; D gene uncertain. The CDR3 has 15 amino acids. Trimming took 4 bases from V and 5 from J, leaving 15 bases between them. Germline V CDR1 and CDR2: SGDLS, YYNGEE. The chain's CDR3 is CASSIDGVGTGELFF. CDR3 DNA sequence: TGTGCCAGCAGCATCGACGGTGTGGGGACCGGGGAGCTGTTTTTT.

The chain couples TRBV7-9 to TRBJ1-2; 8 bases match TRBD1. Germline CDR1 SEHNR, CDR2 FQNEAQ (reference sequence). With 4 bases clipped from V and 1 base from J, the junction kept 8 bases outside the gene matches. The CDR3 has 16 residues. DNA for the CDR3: TGTGCCAGCAGCTACAGGACAGGGAGGAATAACTATGGCTACACCTTC. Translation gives CASSYRTGRNNYGYTF.

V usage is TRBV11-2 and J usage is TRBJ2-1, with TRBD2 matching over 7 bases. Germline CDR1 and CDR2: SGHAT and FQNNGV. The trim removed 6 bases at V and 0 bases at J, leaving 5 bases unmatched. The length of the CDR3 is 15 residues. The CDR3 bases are TGTGCCAGCAGTCGCCTAGCGGTCTCCTACAATGAGCAGTTCTTC. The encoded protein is CASSRLAVSYNEQFF.

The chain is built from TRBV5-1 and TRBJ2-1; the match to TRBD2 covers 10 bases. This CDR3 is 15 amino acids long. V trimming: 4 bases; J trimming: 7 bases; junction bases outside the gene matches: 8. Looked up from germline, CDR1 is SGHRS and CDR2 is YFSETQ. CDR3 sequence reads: CASSISGRAGNEQFF. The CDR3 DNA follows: TGCGCCAGCAGCATCAGCGGGAGGGCGGGGAATGAGCAGTTCTTC.